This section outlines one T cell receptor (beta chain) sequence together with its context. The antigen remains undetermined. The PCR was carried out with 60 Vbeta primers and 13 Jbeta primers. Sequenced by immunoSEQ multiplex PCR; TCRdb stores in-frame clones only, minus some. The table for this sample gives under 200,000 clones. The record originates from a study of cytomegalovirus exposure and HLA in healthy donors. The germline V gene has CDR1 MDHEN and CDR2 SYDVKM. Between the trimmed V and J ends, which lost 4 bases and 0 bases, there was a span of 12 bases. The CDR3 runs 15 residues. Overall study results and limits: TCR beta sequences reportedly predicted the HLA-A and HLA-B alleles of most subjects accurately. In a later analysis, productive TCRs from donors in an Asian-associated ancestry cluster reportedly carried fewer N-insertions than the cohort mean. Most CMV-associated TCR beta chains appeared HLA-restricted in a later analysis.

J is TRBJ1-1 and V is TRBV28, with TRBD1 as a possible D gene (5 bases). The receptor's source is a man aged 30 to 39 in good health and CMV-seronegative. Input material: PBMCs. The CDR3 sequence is CASSWPGLMNTEAFF. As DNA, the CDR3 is TGTGCCAGCAGTTGGCCGGGACTGATGAACACTGAAGCTTTCTTT.